This T cell receptor (beta chain) was recorded in a study of identical twins. Overall study findings and caveats: Twins shared beta out-of-frame sequences in excess, but this excess was weaker. Fewer insertions characterized abundant cord blood beta clonotypes, whereas memory repertoires showed none.

CDR1 and CDR2 (germline): SEHNR, FQNEAQ (reference sequence). This CDR3 has 14 amino acids. The germline V and J ends were trimmed by 5 bases and 6 bases, with 14 bases remaining between them. Only a few counts were recorded for this clonotype. What it binds is unknown. MiXCR, run by TCRdb on the 5' RACE reads, gives a single entry per CDR3 protein. The sample holds hundreds of thousands of distinct CDR3 sequences, over 20% seen once. These data were also reused for a study on T cells expressing NK-cell markers. That work states: Each TCR beta repertoire originated in sorted T cells that were CD3+CD56+NKG2C+, CD3+CD56+NKG2C- or CD3+CD56-NKG2C+. With an anti-gamma-delta TCR antibody, sorting in several experiments was kept to alpha-beta TCR T cells.

V and J are TRBV7-9 and TRBJ2-1; no clear D gene. The clonotype comes from a woman aged 18-30 years in good health. Sequencing was done on a sample of PBMCs. In DNA form, the CDR3 reads TGTGCCAGCAGCCAAACACTGGGCGGCAATGAGCAGTTCTTC. Encoded protein: CASSQTLGGNEQFF.